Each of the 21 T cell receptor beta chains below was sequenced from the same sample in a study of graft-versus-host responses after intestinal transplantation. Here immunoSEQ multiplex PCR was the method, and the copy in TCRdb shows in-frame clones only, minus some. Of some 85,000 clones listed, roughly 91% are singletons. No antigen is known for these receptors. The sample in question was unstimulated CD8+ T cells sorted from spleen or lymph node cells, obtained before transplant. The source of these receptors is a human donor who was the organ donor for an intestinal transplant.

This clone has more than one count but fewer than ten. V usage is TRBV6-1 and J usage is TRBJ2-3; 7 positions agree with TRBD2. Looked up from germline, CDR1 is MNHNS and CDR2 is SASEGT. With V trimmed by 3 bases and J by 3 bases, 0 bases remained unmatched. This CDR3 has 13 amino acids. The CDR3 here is CASSERETDTQYF. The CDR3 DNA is TGTGCCAGCAGTGAGCGGGAGACAGATACGCAGTATTTT.

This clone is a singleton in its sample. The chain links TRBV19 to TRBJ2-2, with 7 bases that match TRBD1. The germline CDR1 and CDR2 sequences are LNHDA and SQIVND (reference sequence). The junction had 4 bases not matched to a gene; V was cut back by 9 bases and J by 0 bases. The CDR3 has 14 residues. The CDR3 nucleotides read TGTGCCAGCACAGGGGACACGAACACCGGGGAGCTGTTTTTT. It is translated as CASTGDTNTGELFF.

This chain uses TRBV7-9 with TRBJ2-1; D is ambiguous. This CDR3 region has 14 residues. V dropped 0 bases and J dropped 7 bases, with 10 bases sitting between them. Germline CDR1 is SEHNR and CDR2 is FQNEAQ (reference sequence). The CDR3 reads CASSLADGLNEQFF. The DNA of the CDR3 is TGTGCCAGCAGCTTAGCAGACGGGCTAAATGAGCAGTTCTTC.

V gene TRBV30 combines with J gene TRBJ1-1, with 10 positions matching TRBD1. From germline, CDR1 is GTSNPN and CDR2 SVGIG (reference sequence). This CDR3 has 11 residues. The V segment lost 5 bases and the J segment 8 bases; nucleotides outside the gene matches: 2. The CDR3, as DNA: TGTGCCTGGGACAGGGGGCTGGAAGCTTTCTTT. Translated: CAWDRGLEAFF.

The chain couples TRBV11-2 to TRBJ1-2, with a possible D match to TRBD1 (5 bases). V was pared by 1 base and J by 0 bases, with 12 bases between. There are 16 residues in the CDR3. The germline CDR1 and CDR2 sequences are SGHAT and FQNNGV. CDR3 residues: CASSLAGAEANYGYTF. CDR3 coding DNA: TGTGCCAGCAGCTTAGCCGGGGCTGAGGCTAACTATGGCTACACCTTC.

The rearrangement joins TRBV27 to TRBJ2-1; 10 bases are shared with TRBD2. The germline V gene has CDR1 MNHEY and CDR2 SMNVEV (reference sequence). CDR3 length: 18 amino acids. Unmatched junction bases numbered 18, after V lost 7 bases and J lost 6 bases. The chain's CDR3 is CASTASGGLLQGVNEQFF. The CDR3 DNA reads TGTGCCAGCACCGCTAGCGGGGGTCTTCTCCAGGGGGTCAATGAGCAGTTCTTC.

CDR3 sequence (DNA): TGTGCCAGCAGCTTAGTTTATAACACTGAAGCTTTCTTT. This encodes CASSLVYNTEAFF. This chain links TRBV7-9 with TRBJ1-1; D gene unclear. CDR1 is SEHNR, CDR2 FQNEAQ, per germline (reference sequence). V was shortened by 1 base and J by 2 bases, with 5 bases between the two germline ends. The CDR3 is 13 amino acids.

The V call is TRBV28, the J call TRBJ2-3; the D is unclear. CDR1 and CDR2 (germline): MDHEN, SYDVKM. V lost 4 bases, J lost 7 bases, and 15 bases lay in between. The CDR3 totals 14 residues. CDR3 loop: CASSSLVAPHTQYF. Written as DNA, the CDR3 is TGTGCCAGCAGTTCTCTAGTGGCCCCCCATACGCAGTATTTT.

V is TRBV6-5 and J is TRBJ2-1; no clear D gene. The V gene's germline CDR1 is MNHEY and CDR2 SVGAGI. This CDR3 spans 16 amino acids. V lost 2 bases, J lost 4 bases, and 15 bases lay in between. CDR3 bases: TGTGCCAGCAGTTACGGGCGGAATGACCTTTACAATGAGCAGTTCTTC. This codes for CASSYGRNDLYNEQFF.

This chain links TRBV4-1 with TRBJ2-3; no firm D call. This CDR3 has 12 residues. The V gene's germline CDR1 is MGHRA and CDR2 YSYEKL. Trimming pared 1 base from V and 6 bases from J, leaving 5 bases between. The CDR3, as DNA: TGCGCCAGCAGCCAAGGAGATGATACGCAGTATTTT. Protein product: CASSQGDDTQYF.

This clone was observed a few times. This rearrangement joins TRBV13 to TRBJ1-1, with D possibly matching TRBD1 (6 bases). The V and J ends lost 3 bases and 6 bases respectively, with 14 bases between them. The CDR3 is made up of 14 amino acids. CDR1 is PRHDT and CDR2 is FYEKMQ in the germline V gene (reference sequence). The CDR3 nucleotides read TGTGCCAGCAGCTTGCGTACAGGGTTCGCTGAAGCTTTCTTT. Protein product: CASSLRTGFAEAFF.

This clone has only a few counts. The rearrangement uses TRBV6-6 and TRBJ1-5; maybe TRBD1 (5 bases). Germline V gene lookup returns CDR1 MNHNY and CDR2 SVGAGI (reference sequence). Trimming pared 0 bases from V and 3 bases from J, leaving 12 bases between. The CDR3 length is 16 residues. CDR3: CASSYSTEGNNQPQHF. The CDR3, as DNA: TGTGCCAGCAGTTACTCGACAGAGGGGAACAATCAGCCCCAGCATTTT.

The CDR3 DNA reads as TGTGCCAGCTCACCAGAACTGGGCCGAGCAGATACGCAGTATTTT. It translates to CASSPELGRADTQYF. The rearrangement links TRBV18 to TRBJ2-3; D gene uncertain. From germline, CDR1 is KGHSH and CDR2 LQKENI. V lost 2 bases, J lost 4 bases, and 13 bases lay in between. The CDR3 totals 15 residues. Variable domain in full (rest from reference TRBV18 and TRBJ2-3): NAGVMQNPRHLVRRRGQEARLRCSPMKGHSHVYWYRQLPEEGLKFMVYLQKENIIDESGMPKERFSAEFPKEGPSILRIQQVVRGDSAAYFCASSPELGRADTQYFGPGTRLTVL.

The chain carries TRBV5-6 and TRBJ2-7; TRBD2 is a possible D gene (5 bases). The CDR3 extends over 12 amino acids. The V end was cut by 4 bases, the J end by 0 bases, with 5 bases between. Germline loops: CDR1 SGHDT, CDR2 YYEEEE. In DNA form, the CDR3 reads TGTGCCAGCAGCGCGGGCTCCTACGAGCAGTACTTC. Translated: CASSAGSYEQYF.

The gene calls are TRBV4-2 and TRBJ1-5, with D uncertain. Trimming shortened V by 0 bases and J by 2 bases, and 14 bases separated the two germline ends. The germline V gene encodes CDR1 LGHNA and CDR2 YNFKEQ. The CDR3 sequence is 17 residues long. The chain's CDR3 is CASSQDLMRSGNQPQHF. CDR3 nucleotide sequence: TGTGCCAGCAGCCAAGATTTGATGCGGAGTGGCAATCAGCCCCAGCATTTT.

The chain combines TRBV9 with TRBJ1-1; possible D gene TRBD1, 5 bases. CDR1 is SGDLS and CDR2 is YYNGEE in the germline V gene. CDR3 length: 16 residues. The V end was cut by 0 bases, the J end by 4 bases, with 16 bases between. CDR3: CASSVAEDIRGTEAFF. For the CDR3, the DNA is TGTGCCAGCAGCGTAGCAGAGGACATCCGTGGCACTGAAGCTTTCTTT.

CDR3: CASSEDARTYEQYF. The CDR3 nucleotides are TGTGCCAGCAGCGAGGACGCTCGGACGTACGAGCAGTACTTC. The V call is TRBV9, the J call TRBJ2-7, with D hard to call. CDR3 length equals 14 residues. CDR1 is SGDLS, CDR2 YYNGEE, per germline. V gave up 3 bases and J gave up 4 bases, with 14 bases separating them.

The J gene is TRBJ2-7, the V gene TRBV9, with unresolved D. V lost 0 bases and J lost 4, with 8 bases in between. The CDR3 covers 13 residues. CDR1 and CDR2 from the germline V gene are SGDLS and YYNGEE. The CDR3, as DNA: TGTGCCAGCAGCGTAGAGTCTGATTACGAGCAGTACTTC. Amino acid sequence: CASSVESDYEQYF.

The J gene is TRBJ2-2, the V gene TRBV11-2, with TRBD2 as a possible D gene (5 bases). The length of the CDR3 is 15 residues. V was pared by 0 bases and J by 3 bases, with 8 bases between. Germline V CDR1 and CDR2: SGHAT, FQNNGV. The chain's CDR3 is CASSLDSGYTGELFF. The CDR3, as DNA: TGTGCCAGCAGCTTAGATTCGGGATACACCGGGGAGCTGTTTTTT.

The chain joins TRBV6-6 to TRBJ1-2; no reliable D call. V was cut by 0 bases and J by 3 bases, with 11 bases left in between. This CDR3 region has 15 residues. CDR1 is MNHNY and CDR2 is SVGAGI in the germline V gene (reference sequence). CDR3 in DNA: TGTGCCAGCAGTTACTCAGAGGAGACTCACTATGGCTACACCTTC. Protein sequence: CASSYSEETHYGYTF.

The CDR3 here is CASSLLSSSGNTIYF. CDR3 bases: TGTGCCAGCAGCTTATTGAGTAGCTCTGGAAACACCATATATTTT. The V gene is TRBV7-8, the J gene TRBJ1-3, with unresolved D. In germline, CDR1 is SGHVS, CDR2 FQNEAQ. The CDR3 loop spans 15 amino acids. The germline V and J ends were trimmed by 2 bases and 0 bases, with 8 bases remaining between them. Supplemented by reference TRBV7-8 and TRBJ1-3, the full variable domain reads GAGVSQSPRYKVAKRGQDVALRCDPISGHVSLFWYQQALGQGPEFLTYFQNEAQLDKSGLPSDRFFAERPEGSVSTLKIQRTQQEDSAVYLCASSLLSSSGNTIYFGEGSWLTVV.